The 11 T cell receptor beta chains given below trace back to one sample, sequenced in a study of T cell responses to AZD1222 COVID-19 vaccine. Clones were read by immunoSEQ multiplex PCR, and TCRdb kept only the in-frame ones, dropping some. The data contain about 100,000 clones, more than 75% of them singletons. The specimen was peripheral blood, collected 28 days after the second dose of the MenACWY control vaccine. All receptors come from an adult who received the MenACWY meningococcal vaccine as a control.

V is TRBV29-1 and J is TRBJ1-1, with unresolved D. This CDR3 has 13 residues. The germline V and J ends were trimmed by 4 bases and 4 bases, with 13 bases remaining between them. The V gene's germline CDR1 is SQVTM and CDR2 ANQGSEA. This CDR3 reads CSVGSVEGTEAFF. The CDR3 region has the DNA TGCAGCGTTGGATCCGTTGAGGGCACTGAAGCTTTCTTT.

The chain is built from TRBV7-2 and TRBJ2-7; possible D gene TRBD1, 6 bases. Germline values: CDR1 SGHTA, CDR2 FQGNSA. This CDR3 contains 13 residues. Between the trimmed V and J ends, which lost 6 bases and 6 bases, there was a span of 15 bases. The CDR3, as DNA: TGTGCCAGCAGTCCGGGACAAACGGGCGAGCAGTACTTC. This sequence encodes CASSPGQTGEQYF.

This clone came up a few times. The genes are TRBV7-8 and TRBJ1-1; D remains unclear. The CDR3 has 12 amino acids. V lost 0 bases to trimming and J lost 8 bases, with 7 bases between them. Germline CDR1 reads SGHVS; CDR2 reads FQNEAQ. The CDR3 protein is CASSLAMEEAFF. The CDR3, as DNA: TGTGCCAGCAGCTTAGCTATGGAGGAAGCTTTCTTT.

The chain couples TRBV6-2 or TRBV6-3 to TRBJ2-7; possible D gene TRBD1, 5 bases. V was trimmed by 2 bases and J by 2 bases, leaving 13 bases between them. CDR1 is MNHEY, CDR2 SVGEGT, per germline. There are 15 residues in the CDR3. The CDR3 protein is CASSYDSRVTYEQYF. The CDR3 region has the DNA TGTGCCAGCAGTTACGATTCCAGGGTTACCTACGAGCAGTACTTC.

The chain combines TRBV7-3 with TRBJ1-4; maybe TRBD1 (5 bases). The CDR3 has 13 amino acids. V was shortened by 5 bases and J by 8 bases, with 12 bases between the two germline ends. The germline V gene encodes CDR1 SGHTA and CDR2 FQGTGA. The CDR3 sequence is CASSTGPDEKLFF. In DNA, the CDR3 is TGTGCCAGCAGCACGGGGCCGGACGAAAAACTGTTTTTT.

The count of this clone is one. This chain joins TRBV6-2 or TRBV6-3 and TRBJ1-2, with 8 bases lining up with TRBD1. The germline V gene encodes CDR1 MNHEY and CDR2 SVGEGT. With V trimmed by 6 bases and J by 5 bases, 17 bases remained unmatched. The CDR3 loop spans 17 amino acids. The CDR3 loop is CASSELRGTGRYYGYTF. The CDR3 nucleotides are TGTGCCAGCAGCGAACTAAGGGGGACAGGTCGATATTATGGCTACACCTTC.

The chain uses TRBV3-1 (or the pseudogene TRBV3-2) and TRBJ1-1, with D unresolved. Germline lookup yields CDR1 LGHDT and CDR2 YNNKEL (reference sequence). With 3 bases removed from V and 1 base from J, the gap between germline ends came to 3 bases. The CDR3 loop spans 12 amino acids. CDR3 in amino acids: CASSHRNTEAFF. The CDR3 DNA sequence: TGTGCCAGCAGCCACAGGAACACTGAAGCTTTCTTT.

This CDR3 is CAWSSGMGYSNQPQHF. CDR3 nucleotide sequence: TGTGCCTGGAGTTCAGGAATGGGGTATAGCAATCAGCCCCAGCATTTT. This sequence joins TRBV30 and TRBJ1-5; D gene uncertain. Germline V gene lookup returns CDR1 GTSNPN and CDR2 SVGIG (reference sequence). This CDR3 contains 16 residues. The V gene lost 2 bases and the J gene lost 0 bases, with 14 bases spanning the gap.

CDR3 nucleotide sequence: TGTGCCAGCAGCTTAGTAACAGGGAGCACTGAAGCTTTCTTT. It is translated as CASSLVTGSTEAFF. This rearrangement joins TRBV7-2 to TRBJ1-1, with D possibly being TRBD1 (6 bases). V lost 1 base to trimming and J lost 4 bases, with 10 bases between them. In germline, CDR1 is SGHTA, CDR2 FQGNSA. The CDR3 contains 14 residues.

The V call is TRBV7-2, the J call TRBJ1-6, with D possibly TRBD1 on 5 matching bases. Germline values: CDR1 SGHTA, CDR2 FQGNSA. This CDR3 comprises 16 residues. V was cut by 0 bases and J by 2 bases, with 8 bases left in between. The CDR3 region has the DNA TGTGCCAGCAGCTTAGCAGGGGTCGCCTATAATTCACCCCTCCACTTT. This translates into CASSLAGVAYNSPLHF.

The chain combines TRBV5-8 with TRBJ2-1; a possible D gene is TRBD1 (6 bases). Germline-derived CDR1 and CDR2 are SGHTS and YDEGEE. V shed 4 bases and J shed 3 bases, with 14 bases lying between them. There are 15 residues in the CDR3. The CDR3 DNA reads as TGTGCCAGCAGCCGCGTTGGACAGAGCTACAATGAGCAGTTCTTC. Translated, it gives CASSRVGQSYNEQFF.